Below are 30 T cell receptor beta chains sequenced from a single sample in a study of T cell responses to AZD1222 COVID-19 vaccine. Sequencing used immunoSEQ multiplex PCR; TCRdb keeps in-frame clones, though not all of them. The table records around 100,000 clones, 85% of them present only once. This specimen consisted of peripheral blood, obtained 28 days after the second AZD1222 dose. These receptor sequences come from an adult who received the AZD1222 COVID-19 vaccine.

The chain couples TRBV19 to TRBJ1-5; 9 nucleotides align to TRBD1. The germline CDR1 and CDR2 sequences are LNHDA and SQIVND (reference sequence). V shed 4 bases and J 0 bases; nucleotides not matched to a gene: 7. The CDR3 is 17 amino acids. CDR3 residues: CASSTDRGPYSNQPQHF. The CDR3 nucleotides read TGTGCCAGTAGTACGGACAGGGGCCCTTATAGCAATCAGCCCCAGCATTTT.

This chain links TRBV6-2 or TRBV6-3 with TRBJ1-2; 8 bases are shared with TRBD1. The CDR3 has 14 residues. The germline V gene has CDR1 MNHEY and CDR2 SVGEGT. With V trimmed by 6 bases and J by 7 bases, 10 bases remained unmatched. Written as DNA, the CDR3 is TGTGCCAGCAGCTTCGGGACAGGAGTCTTTGGCTACACCTTC. Amino acids: CASSFGTGVFGYTF.

The chain joins TRBV28 to TRBJ1-1; D is uncertain. CDR3 length: 11 amino acids. Germline CDR1 reads MDHEN; CDR2 reads SYDVKM. Trimming cost V 10 bases and J 5 bases, with 11 bases left between them. The CDR3 protein is CATLTPTEAFF. Written as DNA, the CDR3 is TGTGCCACACTGACCCCGACTGAAGCTTTCTTT.

V usage is TRBV19 and J usage is TRBJ2-7, with 7 bases matching TRBD2. The V gene end was trimmed by 6 bases and the J gene end by 0 bases; junction bases not matched to a gene: 8. This CDR3 region has 15 residues. The germline V gene encodes CDR1 LNHDA and CDR2 SQIVND (reference sequence). The CDR3 protein is CASSRTGGLSYEQYF. In DNA, the CDR3 is TGTGCCAGTAGCCGGACGGGAGGCCTCTCCTACGAGCAGTACTTC.

The rearrangement uses TRBV10-3 and TRBJ1-2; perhaps TRBD1 as D (5 bases). The germline V and J ends were trimmed by 3 bases and 2 bases, with 19 bases remaining between them. The length of the CDR3 is 17 residues. Germline CDR1 and CDR2: ENHRY and SYGVKD. The CDR3 here is CAISDPRTARGNYGYTF. CDR3 DNA: TGTGCCATCAGTGACCCCCGGACGGCTAGGGGAAACTATGGCTACACCTTC.

The chain has TRBV19 and TRBJ2-2; TRBD1 might be the D (6 bases). V gave up 5 bases and J gave up 7 bases, with 11 bases separating them. The CDR3 is 13 amino acids. Germline CDR1 reads LNHDA; CDR2 reads SQIVND (reference sequence). This CDR3 is CASSWQGIGELFF. The CDR3 bases are TGTGCCAGTAGTTGGCAGGGGATCGGGGAGCTGTTTTTT.

The chain uses TRBV7-9 and TRBJ2-4; D not certain. Germline-derived CDR1 and CDR2 are SEHNR and FQNEAQ (reference sequence). The V and J ends lost 0 bases and 0 bases respectively, with 12 bases between them. CDR3 size: 17 residues. The CDR3 nucleotides read TGTGCCAGCAGCTTAGCCGGTCAGCCCAAAGCCAAAAACATTCAGTACTTC. This sequence encodes CASSLAGQPKAKNIQYF.

V usage is TRBV14 and J usage is TRBJ2-7, with no clear D. The V end was cut by 0 bases, the J end by 5 bases, with 8 bases between. Germline CDR1 reads SGHDN; CDR2 reads FVKESK. The CDR3 has 13 residues. CDR3 sequence: CASSQDLENEQYF. In nucleotides, the CDR3 is TGTGCCAGCAGCCAAGATCTGGAAAACGAGCAGTACTTC.

This rearrangement joins TRBV3-1 (or the pseudogene TRBV3-2) to TRBJ2-7, with a tentative D call TRBD1 (6 bases). V dropped 4 bases and J dropped 3 bases, with 19 bases sitting between them. Germline CDR1 and CDR2: LGHDT and YNNKEL (reference sequence). The CDR3 has 16 residues. The CDR3 DNA sequence: TGTGCCAGCAGCCCCCTAAAGGGGGACGGCGACTACGAGCAGTACTTC. It is translated as CASSPLKGDGDYEQYF.

This chain's CDR3 is CASSLQLSGNTIYF. CDR3 DNA sequence: TGTGCCAGCAGTCTACAGCTCTCTGGAAACACCATATATTTT. J is TRBJ1-3 and V is TRBV6-5; D gene uncertain. V gave up 5 bases and J gave up 0 bases, with 8 bases separating them. The length of the CDR3 is 14 residues. Germline V gene lookup returns CDR1 MNHEY and CDR2 SVGAGI.

V and J are TRBV10-1 and TRBJ2-1, with D possibly TRBD2 on 6 matching bases. This CDR3 spans 14 amino acids. V shed 8 bases and J shed 7 bases, with 18 bases lying between them. Germline CDR1 reads WNHNN; CDR2 reads SYGVQD (reference sequence). This CDR3 reads CASSGGLPTNEQFF. Written as DNA, the CDR3 is TGCGCCAGCTCAGGAGGGTTACCTACAAATGAGCAGTTCTTC.

The chain recombines TRBV9 with TRBJ2-3; D ambiguous. The germline V and J ends were trimmed by 0 bases and 2 bases, with 4 bases remaining between them. This CDR3 region has 13 residues. From germline, CDR1 is SGDLS and CDR2 YYNGEE. The CDR3 bases are TGTGCCAGCAGCGTAGGGATCACAGATACGCAGTATTTT. Its translation: CASSVGITDTQYF.

This chain joins TRBV4-2 and TRBJ2-7, with TRBD2 matching 12 bases. Germline V lookup: CDR1 LGHNA, CDR2 YNFKEQ. The CDR3 loop spans 15 amino acids. V lost 3 bases to trimming and J lost 2 bases; unmatched junction nucleotides: 2. The CDR3 protein is CASSHSSGGAYEQYF. CDR3 DNA sequence: TGTGCCAGCAGCCATTCTAGCGGGGGGGCCTACGAGCAGTACTTC.

The chain combines TRBV28 with TRBJ1-4; weak D call: TRBD1 (5 bases). The ends were cut back, 6 bases at V and 4 bases at J, with 12 bases in the middle. Germline V gene lookup returns CDR1 MDHEN and CDR2 SYDVKM. This CDR3 region has 14 residues. The CDR3 loop reads CASRWTKSNEKLFF. DNA of the CDR3: TGTGCCAGCAGGTGGACAAAGAGTAATGAAAAACTGTTTTTT.

V is TRBV28 and J is TRBJ2-1, with TRBD2 as a possible D gene (5 bases). The CDR3 is made up of 13 amino acids. CDR1 MDHEN and CDR2 SYDVKM come from the germline V gene. Deletions cut 10 bases from V and 12 bases from J, with 22 bases between. The CDR3 sequence: CAIREGWDEAQFF. The CDR3 DNA follows: TGTGCCATCCGTGAGGGTTGGGATGAGGCGCAGTTCTTC.

The genes are TRBV4-3 and TRBJ1-5; D remains ambiguous. The germline gives CDR1 LGHNA, CDR2 YSLEER. Trimming removed 0 bases at V and 1 base at J, with 10 bases between. The CDR3 is 16 residues long. CDR3 sequence reads: CASSQELPGSNQPQHF. CDR3 bases: TGCGCCAGCAGCCAAGAGCTCCCGGGAAGCAATCAGCCCCAGCATTTT.

This rearrangement joins TRBV11-3 to TRBJ2-2; 7 bases agree with TRBD1. The junction had 9 bases not matched to a gene; V was cut back by 5 bases and J by 0 bases. CDR1 SGHNT and CDR2 YENEEA come from the germline V gene. The CDR3 is 17 amino acids. CDR3 nucleotide sequence: TGTGCCAGCAGCCAAGGGACAGCCCTATCGAACACCGGGGAGCTGTTTTTT. Translation: CASSQGTALSNTGELFF.

The chain joins TRBV9 to TRBJ1-5; the match to TRBD1 covers 7 bases. V shed 4 bases, J shed 6 bases, and the junction held 4 bases outside the gene matches. The CDR3 is 13 amino acids. Germline CDR1 and CDR2: SGDLS and YYNGEE. For the CDR3, the DNA is TGTGCCAGCAGCCCAGGGGGGTTTCAGCCCCAGCATTTT. The encoded protein is CASSPGGFQPQHF.

The CDR3 here is CASSSTFTGVFGYTF. The CDR3 bases are TGTGCCAGCAGTTCCACGTTCACAGGGGTCTTCGGCTACACCTTC. The chain employs TRBV27 and TRBJ1-2; TRBD1 agrees at 7 bases. From germline, CDR1 is MNHEY and CDR2 SMNVEV (reference sequence). V trimming: 4 bases; J trimming: 8 bases; junction bases outside the gene matches: 13. The CDR3 has 15 amino acids.

A word on this clone: The junction does not match germline at one end; this may be a read error. The chain employs TRBV27 and TRBJ2-7; TRBD1 or TRBD2 may be the D gene (5 bases each). Germline V gene data show CDR1 as MNHEY and CDR2 as SMNVEV (reference sequence). The CDR3 is 13 amino acids. The CDR3 bases are TGTGCCAGCAGCTCCCTAGCTTCGGGGCGTACTAGCTTC. It yields the protein CASSSLASGRTSF.

J is TRBJ2-3 and V is TRBV5-1; TRBD2 might be the D (5 bases). The V and J ends lost 0 bases and 2 bases respectively, with 13 bases between them. CDR1 is SGHRS, CDR2 YFSETQ, per germline. There are 16 residues in the CDR3. CDR3 nucleotides: TGCGCCAGCAGCTTGGAGCTAGCTGGAAACACAGATACGCAGTATTTT. Protein product: CASSLELAGNTDTQYF.

The V call is TRBV6-5, the J call TRBJ1-3; D call uncertain. The V gene's germline CDR1 is MNHEY and CDR2 SVGAGI. Trimming left V 1 base short and J 4 bases short, with 8 bases between. This CDR3 has 14 amino acids. The CDR3 nucleotides read TGTGCCAGCAGTTACTATGAGGGAGGAAACACCATATATTTT. It specifies CASSYYEGGNTIYF.

This sequence joins TRBV5-1 and TRBJ1-1; 9 bases align to TRBD1. The CDR3 totals 14 residues. Trimming took 4 bases from V and 6 from J; bases not matched to a gene: 7. The germline V gene encodes CDR1 SGHRS and CDR2 YFSETQ. The CDR3: CASSTGQGAAEAFF. DNA of the CDR3: TGCGCCAGCAGCACGGGACAGGGAGCTGCTGAAGCTTTCTTT.

The chain couples TRBV5-1 to TRBJ2-1; TRBD2 might be the D (6 bases). The CDR3 consists of 17 residues. The ends were cut back, 0 bases at V and 5 bases at J, with 18 bases in the middle. CDR1 SGHRS and CDR2 YFSETQ come from the germline V gene. The CDR3 here is CASSLVPAGTGNNEQFF. The CDR3 nucleotides are TGCGCCAGCAGCTTGGTTCCGGCGGGGACCGGGAACAATGAGCAGTTCTTC.

The genes are TRBV18 and TRBJ1-2; D remains unclear. The CDR3 is made up of 15 amino acids. Trimming shortened V by 5 bases and J by 4 bases, and 17 bases separated the two germline ends. CDR1 and CDR2 from the germline V gene are KGHSH and LQKENI. This chain's CDR3 is CASSGNYTNLYGYTF. The CDR3, as DNA: TGTGCCAGCTCAGGGAACTACACTAACCTCTATGGCTACACCTTC.

The gene calls are TRBV3-1 (or the pseudogene TRBV3-2) and TRBJ2-3, with TRBD2 matching 12 bases. The CDR3 has 14 residues. CDR1 is LGHDT and CDR2 is YNNKEL in the germline V gene (reference sequence). The V and J ends lost 8 bases and 3 bases, in that order; junction bases with no gene match: 3. The CDR3 sequence: CASATSGRTDTQYF. In DNA form, the CDR3 reads TGTGCCAGCGCGACTAGCGGGAGAACAGATACGCAGTATTTT.

CDR3 coding DNA: TGTGCCAGCAGTCGTCACAGGGGGTTCCACTACGAGCAGTACTTC. Its protein is CASSRHRGFHYEQYF. This chain joins TRBV6-5 and TRBJ2-7, with TRBD1 matching over 8 bases. V shed 5 bases and J 3 bases; nucleotides not matched to a gene: 9. CDR3 length: 15 residues. Germline lookup yields CDR1 MNHEY and CDR2 SVGAGI.

This clone was detected once. V gene TRBV11-2 combines with J gene TRBJ2-4, with 9 positions matching TRBD2. From germline, CDR1 is SGHAT and CDR2 FQNNGV. This CDR3 has 19 residues. V lost 2 bases to trimming and J lost 0 bases; unmatched junction nucleotides: 11. The CDR3 DNA follows: TGTGCCAGCAGCTTATTTTCAGCGGGGGGACTTTTAGCCAAAAACATTCAGTACTTC. This translates into CASSLFSAGGLLAKNIQYF.

V is TRBV10-1 and J is TRBJ2-1; 7 positions agree with TRBD1. J lost 8 bases, V lost 3 bases, and 13 bases had no gene match. The CDR3 has 16 residues. Germline CDR1 is WNHNN and CDR2 is SYGVQD (reference sequence). In DNA form, the CDR3 reads TGCGCCAGCAGTGATGTGGGCAGGGCCGGACAGGATGAGCAGTTCTTC. It yields the protein CASSDVGRAGQDEQFF.

This clone was seen once. V gene TRBV18 combines with J gene TRBJ1-1; D not resolved. Trimming removed 4 bases at V and 1 base at J, with 7 bases between. This CDR3 region has 13 residues. From germline, CDR1 is KGHSH and CDR2 LQKENI. The CDR3 nucleotides are TGTGCCAGCTCACGGGTGGGGAACACTGAAGCTTTCTTT. Translating it yields CASSRVGNTEAFF.